These 22 T cell receptor beta chains share one sample of origin, sequenced in a study of monozygotic twins with inflammatory bowel disease. TCRdb reprocessed the 5' RACE reads; each CDR3 protein has one entry and no DNA is given. This sample contains 400,000 or so distinct CDR3 sequences. The sequencing input was blood. Receptors originate from a human donor with ulcerative colitis or Crohn's disease, or a healthy co-twin of an affected twin (not recorded which).

The chain recombines TRBV27 with TRBJ1-6; TCRdb gives TRBD1 as the D gene, but with no DNA this cannot be confirmed. Germline lookup yields CDR1 MNHEY and CDR2 SMNVEV (reference sequence). This CDR3 region has 17 residues. The CDR3 loop is CASSFRQASSYNSPLHF.

This rearrangement joins TRBV28 to TRBJ2-5; no DNA is available, so the TRBD2 call from TCRdb remains unchecked. The germline CDR1 and CDR2 sequences are MDHEN and SYDVKM. The CDR3 is 14 amino acids. This CDR3 reads CASSHTSGEETQYF. The whole variable domain, remainder taken from reference TRBV28 and TRBJ2-5, is DVKVTQSSRYLVKRTGEKVFLECVQDMDHENMFWYRQDPGLGLRLIYFSYDVKMKEKGDIPEGYSVSREKKERFSLILESASTNQTSMYLCASSHTSGEETQYFGPGTRLLVL.

CDR3 sequence reads: CSVSVPLNNEQFF. This sequence joins TRBV20-1 and TRBJ2-1; lacking DNA, the TRBD1 call made by TCRdb goes unchecked. The germline V gene has CDR1 DFQATT and CDR2 SNEGSKA (reference sequence). The CDR3 sequence is 13 residues long.

The rearrangement links TRBV6-1 to TRBJ1-1; the TRBD1 assignment by TCRdb is unverifiable without DNA. The CDR3 runs to 14 residues. The germline gives CDR1 MNHNS, CDR2 SASEGT. The CDR3: CASSPGRGSTEAFF.

This chain uses TRBV27 with TRBJ2-7; with no DNA, the TCRdb D assignment of TRBD1 cannot be verified. The CDR3 is made up of 13 amino acids. The germline gives CDR1 MNHEY, CDR2 SMNVEV (reference sequence). The CDR3 spells CASSSGAKGEQYF.

The chain combines TRBV7-2 with TRBJ2-5; the D call from TCRdb, TRBD2, cannot be confirmed without DNA. CDR3 length equals 17 residues. CDR1 is SGHTA and CDR2 is FQGNSA in the germline V gene. The CDR3 protein is CASSLGPSGGGQETQYF.

The chain joins TRBV3-1 to TRBJ2-7; TCRdb designates TRBD1, a call that cannot be tested without DNA. This CDR3 contains 14 residues. From germline, CDR1 is LGHDT and CDR2 YNNKEL (reference sequence). The CDR3 protein is CASSPWAGGYEQYF.

The chain joins TRBV2 to TRBJ2-2; lacking DNA, the TRBD2 call made by TCRdb goes unchecked. The CDR3 spans 15 residues. Germline V gene sequence: CDR1 SNHLY, CDR2 FYNNEI. The CDR3 spells CASRKGLAGTGELFF.

This CDR3 reads CASSLASRTPSEQYF. J is TRBJ2-7 and V is TRBV7-2; TCRdb reports TRBD2, a call that lacks DNA to check it against. Germline values: CDR1 SGHTA, CDR2 FQGNSA. This CDR3 has 15 residues.

This chain links TRBV28 with TRBJ2-3; absent DNA, TCRdb's TRBD1 call cannot be checked. In germline, CDR1 is MDHEN, CDR2 SYDVKM. The CDR3 is 16 residues long. The CDR3 sequence is CASSYMGDGSTDTQYF. Full variable domain (outside the CDR3, taken from reference TRBV28 and TRBJ2-3): DVKVTQSSRYLVKRTGEKVFLECVQDMDHENMFWYRQDPGLGLRLIYFSYDVKMKEKGDIPEGYSVSREKKERFSLILESASTNQTSMYLCASSYMGDGSTDTQYFGPGTRLTVL.

V gene TRBV15 combines with J gene TRBJ2-3; lacking DNA, the TRBD2 call made by TCRdb goes unchecked. In germline, CDR1 is LNHNV, CDR2 YYDKDF (reference sequence). This CDR3 is 17 amino acids long. CDR3 residues: CATSPAGDSGPRDTQYF.

This chain's CDR3 is CASSQSLAGVDGELFF. The chain links TRBV4-2 to TRBJ2-2; the D call from TCRdb, TRBD2, cannot be confirmed without DNA. Germline lookup yields CDR1 LGHNA and CDR2 YNFKEQ. The CDR3 extends over 16 amino acids.

V is TRBV7-2 and J is TRBJ2-3; the TCRdb D gene call, TRBD2, has no DNA to confirm it. The CDR3 extends over 11 amino acids. CDR1 is SGHTA, CDR2 FQGNSA, per germline. This CDR3 is CASSSGTFQYF.

J is TRBJ1-1 and V is TRBV6-5; TCRdb returns TRBD1, unconfirmable since there is no DNA. Germline V gene lookup returns CDR1 MNHEY and CDR2 SVGAGI. The CDR3 length is 16 residues. The CDR3 region is CASSSAPGGGDTEAFF.

V gene TRBV20-1 combines with J gene TRBJ2-1; TCRdb selects TRBD2, and the lack of DNA leaves this call unchecked. There are 15 residues in the CDR3. The germline V gene encodes CDR1 DFQATT and CDR2 SNEGSKA (reference sequence). CDR3 protein: CSASPAGGSYNEQFF.

The chain couples TRBV7-2 to TRBJ2-7; TCRdb picks TRBD2, but there is no DNA to check that call. Germline V lookup: CDR1 SGHTA, CDR2 FQGNSA. This CDR3 has 16 amino acids. This CDR3 is CASSIQEGLADAEQYF.

The chain recombines TRBV2 with TRBJ2-6; TCRdb reports TRBD1, a call that lacks DNA to check it against. CDR1 SNHLY and CDR2 FYNNEI come from the germline V gene. The CDR3 extends over 15 amino acids. The CDR3 reads CAGQGVSSGANVLTF.

The chain's CDR3 is CASSSPGGGNSYEQYF. The genes are TRBV27 and TRBJ2-7; with no DNA, the TCRdb D assignment of TRBD1 cannot be verified. The germline V gene has CDR1 MNHEY and CDR2 SMNVEV (reference sequence). The CDR3 extends over 16 amino acids.

This sequence joins TRBV9 and TRBJ2-1; TCRdb names TRBD2, which stays unverified in the absence of DNA. Per germline, CDR1 SGDLS and CDR2 YYNGEE. The CDR3 consists of 18 residues. The CDR3 sequence is CASSVGLAGGPLYNEQFF.

This chain links TRBV29-1 with TRBJ2-3; the D call of TRBD1 rests on TCRdb alone, since no DNA is present to check it. Germline V gene data show CDR1 as SQVTM and CDR2 as ANQGSEA. CDR3 length: 12 amino acids. The CDR3 protein is CSVEFLQGKQYF.

This rearrangement joins TRBV10-3 to TRBJ2-1; TCRdb names TRBD2, which stays unverified in the absence of DNA. CDR3 size: 17 residues. Germline values: CDR1 ENHRY, CDR2 SYGVKD. The CDR3 region is CAISNPPINRSYNEQFF.

This chain uses TRBV5-1 with TRBJ1-3; the TRBD1 assignment by TCRdb is unverifiable without DNA. The CDR3 has 17 amino acids. The germline V gene has CDR1 SGHRS and CDR2 YFSETQ. The CDR3 sequence: CASSPTPQGSSGNTIYF.